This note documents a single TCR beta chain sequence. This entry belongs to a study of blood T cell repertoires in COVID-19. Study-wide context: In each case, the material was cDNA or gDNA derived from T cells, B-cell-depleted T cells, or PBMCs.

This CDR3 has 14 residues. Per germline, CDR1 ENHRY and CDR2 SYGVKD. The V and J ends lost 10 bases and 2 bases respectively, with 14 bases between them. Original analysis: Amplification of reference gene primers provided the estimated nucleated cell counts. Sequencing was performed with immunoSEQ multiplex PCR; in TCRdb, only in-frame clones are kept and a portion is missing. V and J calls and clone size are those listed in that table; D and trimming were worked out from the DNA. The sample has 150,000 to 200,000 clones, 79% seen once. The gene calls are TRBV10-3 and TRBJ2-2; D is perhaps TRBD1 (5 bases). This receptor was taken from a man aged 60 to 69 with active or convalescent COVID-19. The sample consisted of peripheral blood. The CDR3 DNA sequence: TGTGCCACCCAGGACAAATCTAACACCGGGGAGCTGTTTTTT. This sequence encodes CATQDKSNTGELFF.